One sample yielded the 18 T cell receptor beta chains listed below, sequenced in a study of T cells in Graves' hyperthyroidism and ophthalmopathy. TCR beta CDR3 regions were amplified from RNA. The primer set for the first-round RT-PCR of the TCR CDR3 was HTBI. MiXCR, applied by TCRdb to the multiplex PCR reads, yields one record per CDR3 protein. The top ten hold about 19% of the sample, which has around 390,000 distinct CDR3 sequences, around 15% seen once. Material for sequencing was blood. These receptors originate from a woman aged 30 to 39 with Graves' ophthalmopathy.

This clonotype occurred many times. This chain uses TRBV7-2 with TRBJ2-5; D tentatively reads TRBD1 or TRBD2 (6 bases each). Germline V gene sequence: CDR1 SGHTA, CDR2 FQGNSA. The CDR3 runs 14 residues. Deletions cut 3 bases from V and 5 bases from J, with 13 bases between. CDR3 sequence (DNA): TGTGCCAGCAGCTTTCAAGGGGGGCGGGAGACCCAGTACTTC. It yields the protein CASSFQGGRETQYF. Using reference TRBV7-2 and TRBJ2-5 for the parts outside the CDR3, the full variable domain is GAGVSQSPSNKVTEKGKDVELRCDPISGHTALYWYRQSLGQGLEFLIYFQGNSAPDKSGLPSDRFSAERTGGSVSTLTIQRTQQEDSAVYLCASSFQGGRETQYFGPGTRLLVL.

This clonotype was detected many times. The chain carries TRBV7-9 and TRBJ1-4; D is unclear. V gave up 0 bases and J gave up 0 bases, with 5 bases separating them. The CDR3 loop spans 15 amino acids. The germline V gene has CDR1 SEHNR and CDR2 FQNEAQ (reference sequence). The CDR3 spells CASSLAAPTNEKLFF. CDR3 nucleotides: TGTGCCAGCAGCTTAGCAGCCCCAACTAATGAAAAACTGTTTTTT.

Ten or more counts support this clonotype. The chain carries TRBV18 and TRBJ2-4, with D unclear. CDR1 is KGHSH, CDR2 LQKENI, per germline. Trimming pared 3 bases from V and 8 bases from J, leaving 14 bases between. The CDR3 length is 14 residues. CDR3 bases: TGTGCCAGCTCACCCCACCTGAAGGCAGACATTCAGTACTTC. This encodes CASSPHLKADIQYF.

The V call is TRBV4-1, the J call TRBJ1-5; D perhaps matches TRBD1 (6 bases). There are 15 residues in the CDR3. Trimming cost V 4 bases and J 3 bases, with 13 bases left between them. The germline CDR1 and CDR2 sequences are MGHRA and YSYEKL. This CDR3 is CASSRIQGFNQPQHF. For the CDR3, the DNA is TGCGCCAGCAGCCGCATACAGGGTTTCAATCAGCCCCAGCATTTT.

This clonotype appeared many times. This sequence joins TRBV6-1 and TRBJ1-3, with D unresolved. Germline V gene data show CDR1 as MNHNS and CDR2 as SASEGT. Trimming removed 5 bases at V and 0 bases at J, with 17 bases between. The CDR3 is made up of 17 amino acids. The CDR3, as DNA: TGTGCCAGCAGTTGGGCCGCTGAGGGCCTCTCTGGAAACACCATATATTTT. It encodes CASSWAAEGLSGNTIYF.

This clonotype came up many times. This rearrangement joins TRBV29-1 to TRBJ2-1; 7 nucleotides match TRBD1. Germline CDR1 reads SQVTM; CDR2 reads ANQGSEA. V lost 1 base to trimming and J lost 1 base; unmatched junction nucleotides: 10. The CDR3 has 17 residues. The CDR3 DNA follows: TGCAGCGTTGAAGGCCTTCGGGACAGTTTTTCCTACAATGAGCAGTTCTTC. Protein product: CSVEGLRDSFSYNEQFF.

This clonotype was detected only a few times. This chain uses TRBV7-2 with TRBJ2-3; 8 bases are a match to TRBD2. The CDR3 consists of 22 residues. CDR1 SGHTA and CDR2 FQGNSA come from the germline V gene. V dropped 3 bases and J dropped 5; count of bases not matched to a gene: 28. CDR3 region: CASSFGGWAPPGSGGDRDTQYF. The CDR3 DNA reads as TGTGCCAGCAGCTTTGGAGGTTGGGCGCCACCGGGGAGCGGGGGAGATAGAGATACGCAGTATTTT.

About this clonotype itself: A clone one base away is much larger, so this may be a read error. The chain uses TRBV30 and TRBJ2-2; D not certain. CDR3 size: 12 residues. CDR1 is GTSNPN and CDR2 is SVGIG in the germline V gene (reference sequence). The CDR3 protein is CAWSVPSGDLFF. The DNA of the CDR3 is TGTGCCTGGAGTGTACCCTCTGGGGATCTGTTTTTT.

Ten or more counts support this clonotype. The chain uses TRBV30 and TRBJ2-7, with a weak D call TRBD1 (5 bases). The V gene lost 0 bases and the J gene lost 5 bases, with 11 bases spanning the gap. The CDR3 spans 13 residues. From germline, CDR1 is GTSNPN and CDR2 SVGIG (reference sequence). The CDR3 spells CAWSVRRDNEQYF. In nucleotides, the CDR3 is TGTGCCTGGAGTGTACGCAGGGATAACGAGCAGTACTTC.

This clonotype has more than one count but fewer than ten. This chain uses TRBV5-6 with TRBJ1-5; D might be TRBD1 (6 bases). Germline CDR1 reads SGHDT; CDR2 reads YYEEEE. The ends were cut back, 0 bases at V and 3 bases at J, with 10 bases in the middle. The CDR3 sequence is 15 residues long. CDR3: CASSLEQGNNQPQHF. The CDR3 DNA reads as TGTGCCAGCAGCTTGGAACAGGGAAACAATCAGCCCCAGCATTTT.

There are a few counts of this clonotype. The V gene is TRBV5-1, the J gene TRBJ2-2; D remains ambiguous. The CDR3 consists of 14 residues. V lost 3 bases, J lost 2 bases, and 8 bases lay in between. Germline V CDR1 and CDR2: SGHRS, YFSETQ. The CDR3 sequence: CASSSLLNTGELFF. The CDR3 coding sequence is TGCGCCAGCAGCTCATTACTAAACACCGGGGAGCTGTTTTTT.

This clonotype was recorded at least ten times. The rearrangement uses TRBV7-9 and TRBJ2-7, with 10 bases identical to TRBD1. The CDR3 has 14 amino acids. Germline trimming cut 6 bases from V and 2 bases from J; bases unmatched to any gene: 4. The germline gives CDR1 SEHNR, CDR2 FQNEAQ (reference sequence). Here the CDR3 DNA reads TGTGCCAGCAGTCAAGGACAGGGGGCCTACGAGCAGTACTTC. Its translation is CASSQGQGAYEQYF.

This clonotype was seen at least ten times. This chain connects TRBV5-1 to TRBJ1-5, with D perhaps TRBD1 (6 bases). Trimming stripped 1 base from V and 2 bases from J, with 13 bases between. CDR1 and CDR2 from the germline V gene are SGHRS and YFSETQ. The CDR3 covers 16 residues. The CDR3 sequence is CASSLITGKGNQPQHF. In nucleotides, the CDR3 is TGCGCCAGCAGCTTGATAACAGGGAAAGGCAATCAGCCCCAGCATTTT.

The chain combines TRBV3-1 with TRBJ1-1; possibly TRBD1 for D (5 bases). Per germline, CDR1 LGHDT and CDR2 YNNKEL (reference sequence). The CDR3 has 14 residues. Deletions cut 1 base from V and 6 bases from J, with 12 bases between. The CDR3 loop is CASSQGGVSAEAFF. For the CDR3, the DNA is TGTGCCAGCAGCCAAGGAGGGGTTTCCGCTGAAGCTTTCTTT. Combining the CDR3 with reference TRBV3-1 and TRBJ1-1 gives the whole variable domain DTAVSQTPKYLVTQMGNDKSIKCEQNLGHDTMYWYKQDSKKFLKIMFSYNNKELIINETVPNRFSPKSPDKAHLNLHINSLELGDSAVYFCASSQGGVSAEAFFGQGTRLTVV.

In its sample, this clonotype was seen many times. This sequence joins TRBV7-9 and TRBJ2-7, with 9 nucleotides matching TRBD1. Trimming removed 1 base from V and 6 bases from J; junction bases left unmatched: 7. The CDR3 contains 15 residues. Germline V CDR1 and CDR2: SEHNR, FQNEAQ (reference sequence). The CDR3 nucleotides are TGTGCCAGCAGCTTAGGGGGGACAGGGTTCTCCGAGCAGTACTTC. Translating gives CASSLGGTGFSEQYF.

This clonotype was detected ten times or more. The chain employs TRBV18 and TRBJ1-1; D unresolved. Germline lookup yields CDR1 KGHSH and CDR2 LQKENI. The CDR3 consists of 13 residues. Trimming took off 6 bases at V and 3 bases at J, with 11 bases between the two ends. CDR3 nucleotides: TGTGCCAGCTCGGTTCGTAGAGACACTGAAGCTTTCTTT. Its protein is CASSVRRDTEAFF.

This clonotype was counted ten times or more. The germline gene is not matched at one end of the junction; a read error may be the cause. The chain carries TRBV10-3 and TRBJ2-5; a possible D gene is TRBD2 (6 bases). Germline V lookup: CDR1 ENHRY, CDR2 SYGVKD. There are 13 residues in the CDR3. The CDR3 loop is CAISGRDSSSADF. In nucleotides, the CDR3 is TGTGCCATCAGTGGTCGGGACTCAAGTTCGGCGGACTTC.

This clonotype appeared many times. The chain joins TRBV30 to TRBJ1-5; D unresolved. V was trimmed by 0 bases and J by 10 bases, leaving 13 bases between them. The germline CDR1 and CDR2 sequences are GTSNPN and SVGIG (reference sequence). The length of the CDR3 is 13 residues. In DNA form, the CDR3 reads TGTGCCTGGAGTGTACAAGGGCGCTCCCCCCAGCATTTT. Amino acid sequence: CAWSVQGRSPQHF.